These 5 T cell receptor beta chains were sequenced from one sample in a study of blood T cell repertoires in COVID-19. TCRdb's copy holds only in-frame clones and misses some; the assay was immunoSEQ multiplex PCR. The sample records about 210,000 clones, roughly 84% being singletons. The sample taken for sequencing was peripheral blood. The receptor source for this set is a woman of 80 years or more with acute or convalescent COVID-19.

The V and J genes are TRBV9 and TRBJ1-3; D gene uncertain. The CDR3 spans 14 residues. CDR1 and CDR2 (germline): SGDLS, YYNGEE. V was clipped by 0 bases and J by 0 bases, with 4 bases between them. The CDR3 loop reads CASSVADSGNTIYF. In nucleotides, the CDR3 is TGTGCCAGCAGCGTAGCAGACTCTGGAAACACCATATATTTT.

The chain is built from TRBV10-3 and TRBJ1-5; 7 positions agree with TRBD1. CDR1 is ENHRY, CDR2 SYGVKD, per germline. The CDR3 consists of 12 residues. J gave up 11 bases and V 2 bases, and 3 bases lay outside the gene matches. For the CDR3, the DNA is TGTGCCATCAGTGAGAGACAGGGAACCCAGCATTTT. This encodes CAISERQGTQHF.

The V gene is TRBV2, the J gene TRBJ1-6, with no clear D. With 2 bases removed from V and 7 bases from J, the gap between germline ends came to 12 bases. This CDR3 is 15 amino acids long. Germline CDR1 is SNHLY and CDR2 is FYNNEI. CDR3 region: CASSEFSGGNSPLHF. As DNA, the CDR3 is TGTGCCAGCAGTGAATTTTCGGGTGGAAATTCACCCCTCCACTTT.

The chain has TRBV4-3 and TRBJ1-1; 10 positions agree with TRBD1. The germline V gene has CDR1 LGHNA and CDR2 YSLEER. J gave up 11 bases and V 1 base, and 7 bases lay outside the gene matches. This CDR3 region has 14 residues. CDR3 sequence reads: CASSQGTGTGEAFF. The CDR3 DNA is TGCGCCAGCAGCCAAGGAACTGGGACAGGGGAGGCTTTCTTT.

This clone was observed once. CDR3 in amino acids: CCSAKNPGMLDGYTF. CDR3 nucleotide sequence: TGCTGCAGCGCTAAGAACCCGGGGATGCTAGATGGCTACACCTTC. The chain is built from TRBV29-1 and TRBJ1-2; D unclear. The CDR3 runs to 15 residues. In germline, CDR1 is SQVTM, CDR2 ANQGSEA.